The sequence of this T cell receptor beta chain was determined in a study of T cells in Graves' hyperthyroidism and ophthalmopathy. A word on this clonotype: Its antigen remains unidentified.

General study points: In simple terms, a model built on 13 V-J features told ophthalmopathy apart from stable hyperthyroidism.

Researchers amplified the TCR beta CDR3 regions from RNA transcripts. An initial round of RT-PCR targeting the TCR CDR3 relied on the HTBI primer set. From the multiplex PCR reads, TCRdb called clonotypes with MiXCR, one entry per CDR3 protein. The table records roughly 500,000 distinct CDR3 sequences, 40% to 55% of them present only once. The CDR3 length is 15 residues. The germline gives CDR1 MNHEY, CDR2 SVGAGI. V gave up 5 bases and J gave up 0 bases, with 10 bases separating them. Sequences were obtained from peripheral blood or thyroid tissue (not recorded which). The chain recombines TRBV6-5 with TRBJ2-2, with a possible D match to TRBD1 (6 bases). The clonotype comes from an adult woman with Graves' disease, either hyperthyroidism or ophthalmopathy (not recorded which). CDR3 DNA sequence: TGTGCCAGCAGTCGGGGACAATCGAACACCGGGGAGCTGTTTTTT. This translates into CASSRGQSNTGELFF.